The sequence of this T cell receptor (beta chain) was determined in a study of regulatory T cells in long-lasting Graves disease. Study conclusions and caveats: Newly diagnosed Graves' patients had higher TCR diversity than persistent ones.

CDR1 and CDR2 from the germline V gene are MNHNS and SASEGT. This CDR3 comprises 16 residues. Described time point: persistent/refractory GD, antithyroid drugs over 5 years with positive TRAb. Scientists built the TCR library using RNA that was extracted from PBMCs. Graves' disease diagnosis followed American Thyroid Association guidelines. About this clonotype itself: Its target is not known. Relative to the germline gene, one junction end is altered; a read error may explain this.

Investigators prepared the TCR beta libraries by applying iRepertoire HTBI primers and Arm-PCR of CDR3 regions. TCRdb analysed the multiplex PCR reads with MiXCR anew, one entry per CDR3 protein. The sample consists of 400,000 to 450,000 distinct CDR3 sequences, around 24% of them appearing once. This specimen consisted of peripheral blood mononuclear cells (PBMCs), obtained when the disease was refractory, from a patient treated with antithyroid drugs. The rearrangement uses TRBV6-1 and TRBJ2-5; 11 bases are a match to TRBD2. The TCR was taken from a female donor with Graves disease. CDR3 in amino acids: CATGGLAVPAGETQHF. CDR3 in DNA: TGTGCCACAGGGGGACTAGCGGTACCAGCAGGAGAGACCCAGCACTTC.